These 2 T cell receptor beta chains were sequenced from one sample in a study of CD8 T cells in ankylosing spondylitis. Study-level results: A TCR beta motif of fewer than ten highly homologous variants seemed to mark ankylosing spondylitis blood.

MiXCR, run by TCRdb on the 5' RACE reads, gives a single entry per CDR3 protein. The table lists 350,000 to 550,000 distinct CDR3 sequences, more than 25% of them singletons. These receptors lack a known antigen. Sequenced material: blood, either unsorted or a sorted T cell fraction (not recorded which). The receptor set was obtained from a male donor with ankylosing spondylitis.

The V gene is TRBV10-3, the J gene TRBJ2-2; D is perhaps TRBD2 (6 bases). Between the trimmed V and J ends, which lost 7 bases and 3 bases, there was a span of 12 bases. This CDR3 is 14 amino acids long. Germline values: CDR1 ENHRY, CDR2 SYGVKD. CDR3: CAITGRGDTGELFF. For the CDR3, the DNA is TGTGCCATCACCGGGAGAGGGGACACCGGGGAGCTGTTTTTT.

This chain joins TRBV5-1 and TRBJ2-3, with D possibly TRBD2 on 6 matching bases. The CDR3 loop spans 14 amino acids. CDR1 is SGHRS and CDR2 is YFSETQ in the germline V gene. The V gene lost 2 bases and the J gene lost 4 bases, with 11 bases spanning the gap. CDR3 loop: CASSFTSQADTQYF. The CDR3 nucleotides are TGCGCCAGCAGCTTCACTAGCCAGGCAGATACGCAGTATTTT.